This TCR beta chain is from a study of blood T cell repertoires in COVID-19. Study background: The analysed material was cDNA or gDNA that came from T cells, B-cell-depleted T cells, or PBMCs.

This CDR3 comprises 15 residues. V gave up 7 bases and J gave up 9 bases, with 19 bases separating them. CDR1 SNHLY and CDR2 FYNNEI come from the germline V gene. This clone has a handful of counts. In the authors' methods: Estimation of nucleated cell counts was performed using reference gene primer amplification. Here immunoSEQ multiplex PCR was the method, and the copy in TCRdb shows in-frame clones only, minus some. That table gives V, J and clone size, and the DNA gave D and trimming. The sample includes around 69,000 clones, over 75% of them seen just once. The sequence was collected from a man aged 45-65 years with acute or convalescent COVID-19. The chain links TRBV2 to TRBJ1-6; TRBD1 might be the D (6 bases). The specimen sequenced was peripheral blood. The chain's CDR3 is CASTLTQGFTSPLHF. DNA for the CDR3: TGTGCCAGCACGCTCACACAGGGTTTCACTTCACCCCTCCACTTT. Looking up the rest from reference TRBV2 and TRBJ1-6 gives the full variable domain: EPEVTQTPSHQVTQMGQEVILRCVPISNHLYFYWYRQILGQKVEFLVSFYNNEISEKSEIFDDQFSVERPDGSNFTLKIRSTKLEDSAMYFCASTLTQGFTSPLHFGNGTRLTVT.